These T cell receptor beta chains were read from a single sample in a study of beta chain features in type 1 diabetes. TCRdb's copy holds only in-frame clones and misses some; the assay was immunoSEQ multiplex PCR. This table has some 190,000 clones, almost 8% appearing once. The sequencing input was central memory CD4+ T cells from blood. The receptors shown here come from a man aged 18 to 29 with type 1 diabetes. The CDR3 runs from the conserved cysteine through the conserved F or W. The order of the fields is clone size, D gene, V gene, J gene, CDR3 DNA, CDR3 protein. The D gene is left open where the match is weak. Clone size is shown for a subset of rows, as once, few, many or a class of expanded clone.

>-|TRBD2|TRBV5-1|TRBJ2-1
TGCGCCAGCAGCCCCGGACTAGCGGGAGGCTACAATGAGCAGTTCTTC
CASSPGLAGGYNEQFF
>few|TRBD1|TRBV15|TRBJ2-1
TGTGCCACCAGCAGAGTAGGGACAGCTCCTAGGAATGAGCAGTTCTTC
CATSRVGTAPRNEQFF
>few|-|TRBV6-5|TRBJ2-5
TGTGCCAGCAGTTACCTAGAGACCCAGTACTTC
CASSYLETQYF
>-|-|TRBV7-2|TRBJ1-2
TGTGCCAGCAGCGCCACTAGCGGGGGCGGGTATGGCTACACCTTC
CASSATSGGGYGYTF
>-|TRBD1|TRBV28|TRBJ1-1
TGTGCCAGCAGTGGCCGGGACAGGGGGGACGAAGCTTTCTTT
CASSGRDRGDEAFF
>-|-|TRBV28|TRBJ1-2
TGTGCCAGCAGTCTCCAGACTAACTATGGCTACACCTTC
CASSLQTNYGYTF
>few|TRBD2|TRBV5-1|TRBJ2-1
TGCGCCAGCAGCTTTTCCACGACTAGCGGGATTTACAATGAGCAGTTCTTC
CASSFSTTSGIYNEQFF
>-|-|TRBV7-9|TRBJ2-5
TGTGCCAGCAGCTTAGGTTTGGCGGGATTTGGGGAGACCCAGTACTTC
CASSLGLAGFGETQYF
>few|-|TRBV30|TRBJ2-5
TGTGCCTGGAGCCCGGGCCAAGAGACCCAGTACTTC
CAWSPGQETQYF
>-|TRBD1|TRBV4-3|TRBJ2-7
TGCGCCAGCAGCCAAGATTCAGGGGGCGCTCCCTACGAGCAGTACTTC
CASSQDSGGAPYEQYF
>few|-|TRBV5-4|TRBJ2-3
TGTGCCAGCAGCGGCCGAGGGGGTCGGGCACGGAATACGCAGTATTTT
CASSGRGGRARNTQYF
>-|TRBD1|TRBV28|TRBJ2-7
TGTGCCAGCAGTACCGAAGGGACAGGCGCCTACGAGCAGTACTTC
CASSTEGTGAYEQYF
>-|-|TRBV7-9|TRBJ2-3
TGTGCCAGCAGCTTATGGGGAGACGATACGCAGTATTTT
CASSLWGDDTQYF
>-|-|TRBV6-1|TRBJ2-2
TGTGCCAGCGCTTCACGTGGGCAGGGGGAGCTGTTTTTT
CASASRGQGELFF
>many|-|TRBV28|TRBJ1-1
TGTGCCAGCAGCTACCGCCAGAACACTGAAGCTTTCTTT
CASSYRQNTEAFF
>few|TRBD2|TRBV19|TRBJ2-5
TGTGCCAGTAGTACGGGACTAGCGGGGATACAAGAGACCCAGTACTTC
CASSTGLAGIQETQYF
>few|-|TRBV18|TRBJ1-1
TGTGCCAGCTCACCTACCGACAGAGACACTGAAGCTTTCTTT
CASSPTDRDTEAFF
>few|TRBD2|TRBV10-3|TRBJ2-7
TGTGCCACAAGCCTAGCGGGAGGGCCCTACGAGCAGTACTTC
CATSLAGGPYEQYF
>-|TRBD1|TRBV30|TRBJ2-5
TGTGCCTGGAGAAAACAGGGGGCAAGACCCAGGCAGGAGACCCAGTACTTC
CAWRKQGARPRQETQYF
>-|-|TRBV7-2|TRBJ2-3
TGTGCCAGCAGCTTAGAGACCAGGGATAATACGCAGTATTTT
CASSLETRDNTQYF
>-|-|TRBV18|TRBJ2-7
TGTGCCAGCTCACCCCCAAGTAAGGCTAGTTTCTACGAGCAGTACTTC
CASSPPSKASFYEQYF
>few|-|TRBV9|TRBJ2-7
TGTGCCAGCAGCCGAACGGTGAGGAGCGAGCAGTACTTC
CASSRTVRSEQYF
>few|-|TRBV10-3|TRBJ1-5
TGTGCCATCTCCAAAGAGGGAGGGGCTTCTAGCAATCAGCCCCAGCATTTT
CAISKEGGASSNQPQHF
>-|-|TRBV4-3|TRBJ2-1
TGCGCCAGCAGCCAAGAGCGGATCGCTTTGTCGGAGCAGTTCTTC
CASSQERIALSEQFF
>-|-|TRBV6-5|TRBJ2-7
TGTGCCAGCGGGGCTGGCCCCTACTACGAGCAGTACTTC
CASGAGPYYEQYF
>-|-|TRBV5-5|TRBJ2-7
TGTGCCAGCAGCTCTGACCCGGGAGCGGTGGGAGAGCAGTACTTC
CASSSDPGAVGEQYF